What follows are 5 T cell receptor beta chains derived from one specimen sequenced in a study of response to subunit inactivated influenza vaccine. A single record per CDR3 protein comes from TCRdb applying MiXCR to the RT-PCR reads. The repertoire holds a few hundred thousand distinct CDR3 sequences, with 10% to 12% as singletons. These data were also filed under a second study, of T cells expressing NK-cell markers. That source adds: cDNA encoding TCR beta was synthesized via 5'RACE template switching incorporating UMIs.

Source: PBMCs from blood, taken on the day of vaccination. The receptors stem from a man in his fifties or sixties who received an inactivated influenza vaccine.

CDR3 sequence reads: CASSQDFLGPFEQFF. The CDR3 nucleotides read TGTGCCAGCAGCCAAGATTTTTTGGGGCCGTTCGAGCAGTTCTTC. The chain recombines TRBV4-2 with TRBJ2-1; TRBD1 is a possible D gene (5 bases). The CDR3 length is 15 residues. V was shortened by 0 bases and J by 10 bases, with 16 bases between the two germline ends. In germline, CDR1 is LGHNA, CDR2 YNFKEQ.

This clonotype was picked up a small number of times. V usage is TRBV5-1 and J usage is TRBJ2-7; TRBD2 aligns across 8 bases. This CDR3 has 15 amino acids. Trimming cost V 0 bases and J 6 bases; bases outside gene matches: 8. Germline V lookup: CDR1 SGHRS, CDR2 YFSETQ. The CDR3 reads CASSLVGTSIFEQYF. Here the CDR3 DNA reads TGCGCCAGCAGCTTGGTGGGGACTAGTATCTTCGAGCAGTACTTC. Full variable domain (remainder filled in from reference TRBV5-1 and TRBJ2-7): KAGVTQTPRYLIKTRGQQVTLSCSPISGHRSVSWYQQTPGQGLQFLFEYFSETQRNKGNFPGRFSGRQFSNSRSEMNVSTLELGDSALYLCASSLVGTSIFEQYFGPGTRLTVT.

This clonotype occurred a few times. CDR3 nucleotide sequence: TGTGCCAGCAGTCGGTCTGCAGGGCGGCAGCCCCAGCATTTT. Encoded protein: CASSRSAGRQPQHF. The rearrangement links TRBV2 to TRBJ1-5; D is possibly TRBD1 (5 bases). CDR3 length: 14 amino acids. Germline lookup yields CDR1 SNHLY and CDR2 FYNNEI. V lost 5 bases and J 7 bases, leaving 15 bases between the germline ends.

CDR3 sequence: CASSRGQGDEQYF. CDR3 in DNA: TGCGCCAGCAGCCGGGGACAGGGAGACGAGCAGTACTTC. The V call is TRBV5-1, the J call TRBJ2-7; 9 nucleotides match TRBD1. The ends lost 4 bases at V and 5 bases at J; junction bases unmatched: 4. CDR1 and CDR2 (germline): SGHRS, YFSETQ. CDR3 length: 13 amino acids.

J is TRBJ1-2 and V is TRBV6-2 or TRBV6-3, with TRBD1 identical over 9 bases. The CDR3 length is 16 residues. J gave up 4 bases and V 5 bases, and 11 bases lay outside the gene matches. From germline, CDR1 is MNHEY and CDR2 SVGEGT. CDR3: CASSRGDRGIPYGYTF. The CDR3 nucleotides are TGTGCCAGCAGTCGAGGAGACAGGGGGATCCCCTATGGCTACACCTTC.